This TCR beta chain stems from a study of early T cells in non-severe SARS-CoV-2 infection. This clonotype was detected many times. TCRdb itself ran the 5' RACE reads through MiXCR, one entry per CDR3 protein. The repertoire consists of roughly 68,000 distinct CDR3 sequences, with more than 4% occurring once and the leading ten covering around 5%. The CDR3 sequence is 15 residues long. Trimming stripped 5 bases from V and 4 bases from J, with 15 bases between. Looked up from germline, CDR1 is SGHTA and CDR2 is FQGTGA. The origin of this receptor is an adult who was a healthcare worker with PCR-confirmed SARS-CoV-2 infection or an uninfected control (not recorded which). Sequenced input: whole blood. The V and J genes are TRBV7-3 and TRBJ2-1, with a possible D match to TRBD1 (5 bases). The CDR3 region is CASSPRVAAYNEQFF. In DNA form, the CDR3 reads TGTGCCAGCAGCCCCAGGGTCGCGGCTTACAATGAGCAGTTCTTC.